This T cell receptor (beta chain) was obtained from a study of shared clonotypes between healthy human individuals. Background on the study: Those who served as donors were a couple of women and a few men between the ages of 18 and 49. The plates for each donor numbered three CD4 naive, three CD4 memory, two CD8 naive and one CD8 memory.

Measured with immunoSEQ multiplex PCR; TCRdb has only the in-frame clones, and not every one. The data show some 2,500,000 clones, roughly 90% seen once. V lost 0 bases, J lost 2 bases, and 6 bases lay in between. The CDR3 extends over 14 amino acids. The V gene's germline CDR1 is SGHRS and CDR2 YFSETQ. This clone came up once. The antigen is not known. The study's findings and limits: Of the naive CD4 clonotypes, approximately 5% were shared across several donors.

Adult Caucasians living in Nashville, Tennessee made up all of the donors. This receptor was taken from a man in his late teens or twenties in good health. Some clones in this sample may be carry-over from other donors' samples. This rearrangement joins TRBV5-1 to TRBJ1-5; D is ambiguous. The specimen was naive CD4+ T cells from PBMCs. The subset is: CD45RA+ positively selected. The CDR3 DNA follows: TGCGCCAGCAGCTTGGGCGAACGCAATCAGCCCCAGCATTTT. This translates into CASSLGERNQPQHF.